The clone carrying this T cell receptor beta chain was observed a handful of times. TCRdb fed the reads into MiXCR, producing one record per CDR3 protein. Of about 360,000 distinct CDR3 sequences listed, about a sixth were seen once; the top ten hold 8.7%. The data stem from a study of T cell repertoires in cytomegalovirus infection. Trimming stripped 3 bases from V and 4 bases from J, with 9 bases between. Germline V gene sequence: CDR1 DFQATT, CDR2 SNEGSKA (reference sequence). This CDR3 spans 12 amino acids. V gene TRBV20-1 combines with J gene TRBJ1-1; D may be TRBD1 (5 bases). Sequenced sample: PBMCs. This TCR was recovered from a human donor in good health (CMV status not recorded). Some clones in this sample may be carry-over from other donors' samples. DNA for the CDR3: TGCAGTGCTAGCCAGGGTAGCACTGAAGCTTTCTTT. This translates into CSASQGSTEAFF.